These T cell receptor beta chains were read from a single sample in a study of Ad26.COV2.S vaccination and SARS-CoV-2 variants. Assay: immunoSEQ multiplex PCR; the TCRdb copy retains only in-frame clones and omits some. This table holds fewer than 400,000 clones, around four fifths found once. The sequencing used peripheral blood, collected in a trial of Ad26.COV2.S vaccine versus placebo. Receptors originate from a person aged 18-65 years who received the Ad26.COV2.S COVID-19 vaccine or a placebo. CDR3s include the opening cysteine and the closing phenylalanine or tryptophan. The order of the fields is J gene, clone size, V gene, D gene, CDR3 DNA, CDR3 protein. The D gene is left open where the match is weak. Size is omitted from some rows. Given values are once, few, many or a class for expanded clones.

J: TRBJ1-5
size: -
V: TRBV7-6
D: TRBD1
DNA: TGTGCCAGCAGCAACAGGGACAGGGGGAGTCAGCCCCAGCATTTT
CDR3: CASSNRDRGSQPQHF

J: TRBJ2-3
size: once
V: TRBV27
D: TRBD1
DNA: TGTGCCAGCAGTTTTTGGGACAGGATCAGCACAGATACGCAGTATTTT
CDR3: CASSFWDRISTDTQYF

J: TRBJ1-1
size: once
V: TRBV10-3
D: TRBD1
DNA: TGTGCCATCAGAATCACAGGGGGCGCGGGTGGTGCTGAAGCTTTCTTT
CDR3: CAIRITGGAGGAEAFF

J: TRBJ1-5
size: -
V: TRBV9
D: -
DNA: TGTGCCAGCAGCGTAGATGGTAACGGCAATCAGCCCCAGCATTTT
CDR3: CASSVDGNGNQPQHF

J: TRBJ1-2
size: -
V: TRBV6-1
D: TRBD1
DNA: TGTGCCAGCAGTGCGGGTCAGGGGGGTGCAGGGGTCGGTGGCTACACCTTC
CDR3: CASSAGQGGAGVGGYTF

J: TRBJ1-2
size: -
V: TRBV5-1
D: -
DNA: TGCGCCAGCAGGGCTGGGGTCGGCTACACCTTC
CDR3: CASRAGVGYTF

J: TRBJ1-2
size: -
V: TRBV5-1
D: -
DNA: TGCGCCAGCAGCTTGGGTGGAGTCCCCTCTTGGAGCTACACCTTC
CDR3: CASSLGGVPSWSYTF

J: TRBJ1-5
size: -
V: TRBV12-3/TRBV12-4
D: TRBD1
DNA: TGTGCCAGCAGAACAGGGGGTGGTCAGCCCCAGCATTTT
CDR3: CASRTGGGQPQHF

J: TRBJ1-1
size: -
V: TRBV18
D: -
DNA: TGTGCCAGCTCACCATATCAGGGATTGACTATGAACACTGAAGCTTTCTTT
CDR3: CASSPYQGLTMNTEAFF

J: TRBJ1-5
size: -
V: TRBV7-9
D: -
DNA: TGTGCCAGCAGCTTACGGGGGGGGAATCAGCCCCAGCATTTT
CDR3: CASSLRGGNQPQHF

J: TRBJ2-3
size: -
V: TRBV5-1
D: -
DNA: TGCGCCAGCAGCTTTCGACAGACTCCAGATACGCAGTATTTT
CDR3: CASSFRQTPDTQYF

J: TRBJ1-1
size: once
V: TRBV5-1
D: -
DNA: TGCGCCAGCAGCGCACAGGGCGGTCAGGACACTGAAGCTTTCTTT
CDR3: CASSAQGGQDTEAFF

J: TRBJ2-5
size: -
V: TRBV9
D: TRBD2
DNA: TGTGCCAGCAGCGTTACTAGCGGAGCCCAAGAGACCCAGTACTTC
CDR3: CASSVTSGAQETQYF

J: TRBJ2-7
size: -
V: TRBV27
D: TRBD1
DNA: TGTGCCAGCAGCGAGACTTTGAGGTTGACAGGGCAGCAGTACTTC
CDR3: CASSETLRLTGQQYF

J: TRBJ2-5
size: -
V: TRBV3-1/TRBV3-2
D: -
DNA: TGTGCCAGCAGCCAAGATCCGGGCCGGGTAAGGACCCAGTACTTC
CDR3: CASSQDPGRVRTQYF

J: TRBJ2-2
size: once
V: TRBV5-1
D: TRBD1
DNA: TGCGCCAGCAGCCTCGACAGGGGAGCGAGCGGGGAGCTGTTTTTT
CDR3: CASSLDRGASGELFF

J: TRBJ2-1
size: -
V: TRBV19
D: TRBD2
DNA: TGTGCCAGTAGTCTCCTTCTAGCGGGGGCCTCCTACAATGAGCAGTTCTTC
CDR3: CASSLLLAGASYNEQFF